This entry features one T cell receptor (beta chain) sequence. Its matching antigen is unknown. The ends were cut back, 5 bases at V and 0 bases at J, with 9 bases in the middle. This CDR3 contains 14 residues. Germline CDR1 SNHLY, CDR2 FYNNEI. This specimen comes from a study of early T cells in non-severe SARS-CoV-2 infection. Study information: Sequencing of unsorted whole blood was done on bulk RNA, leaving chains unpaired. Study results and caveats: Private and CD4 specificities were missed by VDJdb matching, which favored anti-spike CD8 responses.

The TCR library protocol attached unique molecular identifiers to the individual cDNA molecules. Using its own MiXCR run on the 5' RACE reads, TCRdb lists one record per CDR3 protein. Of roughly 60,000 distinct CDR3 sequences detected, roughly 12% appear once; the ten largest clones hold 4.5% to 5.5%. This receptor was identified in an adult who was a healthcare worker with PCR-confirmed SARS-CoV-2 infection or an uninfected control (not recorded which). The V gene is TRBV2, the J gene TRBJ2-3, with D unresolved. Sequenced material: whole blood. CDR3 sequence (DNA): TGTGCCAGCAGTTCAACCCACAGCACAGATACGCAGTATTTT. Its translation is CASSSTHSTDTQYF.